The source of this TCR beta chain is a study of blood T cell repertoires in COVID-19. Across the study: In each case, the material was cDNA or gDNA derived from T cells, B-cell-depleted T cells, or PBMCs.

The repertoire was sequenced with immunoSEQ multiplex PCR; TCRdb's copy has only in-frame clones and lacks some. The profile shows roughly 200,000 clones, 80% of them singletons. V was clipped by 1 base and J by 2 bases; unmatched bases: 7. CDR3 length: 16 residues. The germline V gene encodes CDR1 LNHNV and CDR2 YYDKDF (reference sequence). This receptor was taken from a man aged 65-85 years with active or convalescent COVID-19. The chain links TRBV15 to TRBJ1-1; the match to TRBD1 covers 7 bases. The sequenced sample consisted of peripheral blood. CDR3 DNA sequence: TGTGCCACCAGCAGAGTGGGGACAGCCGAAAACACTGAAGCTTTCTTT. Its translation: CATSRVGTAENTEAFF.